This T cell receptor beta chain was identified in a study of T cells in Graves' hyperthyroidism and ophthalmopathy. Study-wide points: For ophthalmopathy, model prediction preceded onset by a median 6.5 months.

The CDR3 length is 13 residues. The germline V gene has CDR1 LNHDA and CDR2 SQIVND (reference sequence). Trimming left V 8 bases short and J 5 bases short, with 15 bases between. Regions amplified from RNA transcripts were the TCR beta CDR3 regions. The TCR CDR3 was amplified in a first-round RT-PCR using the HTBI primer set. TCRdb redid the calling of the multiplex PCR reads with MiXCR, one entry per CDR3 protein. The sample contains about 680,000 distinct CDR3 sequences, 30% to 40% of which appear only once. Subjects aged 18 to 65 presented with newly diagnosed hyperthyroidism of less than 2 months' duration. Remarks on this clonotype: Its antigen is not known.

V and J are TRBV19 and TRBJ2-5, with D perhaps being TRBD1 or TRBD2 (5 bases each). Specimen: blood. This TCR was recovered from a middle-aged woman with Graves' hyperthyroidism. The CDR3 DNA is TGTGCCAGTTGGGACGGCCTTGATGAGACCCAGTACTTC. Translating it yields CASWDGLDETQYF. Variable domain in full (rest from reference TRBV19 and TRBJ2-5): DGGITQSPKYLFRKEGQNVTLSCEQNLNHDAMYWYRQDPGQGLRLIYYSQIVNDFQKGDIAEGYSVSREKKESFPLTVTSAQKNPTAFYLCASWDGLDETQYFGPGTRLLVL.